This T cell receptor beta chain is drawn from a study of T cell repertoires in aging, cancer and after chemotherapy (dated by TCRdb to between 2018 and 2020). Regarding the research as a whole: Donors spanned six age groups from 30 or younger to 70 or older, with at least three individuals per group. Healthy donor control TCR repertoires were recorded over several months to years and showed clear clonal overlap across re-sampling. Approximately 10 million TCR reads were contained in the full dataset. Peripheral blood TCR beta repertoires from healthy donors and cancer patients were profiled to examine immunoaging and T cell reconstitution after chemotherapy. Alongside fewer than 100 healthy donors serving as a reference group, the cohort included approximately 210 cancer patients, of whom roughly 92 had hematological cancers and 110 to 140 had solid cancers. Study-wide findings and limitations: In both cancer cohorts, the median generation probability rose over the chemotherapy interval, which suggests that the repertoire was reconstituted through rebound thymic output. Untreated patients with hematological or solid cancers showed significantly lower blood TCR diversity and higher clonality than age-matched healthy donors. It was noted by the authors that conclusions about immunological memory after chemotherapy cannot be drawn from the repertoire data. In healthy donors, the decline in TCR diversity with age was mainly explained by loss of richness, whereas in cancer patients loss of evenness was also found to contribute.

V sheds 7 bases and J sheds 0 bases, leaving 6 bases between their ends. The germline V gene specifies SQVTM as CDR1 and ANQGSEA as CDR2. Measured from the cysteine to the phenylalanine, the CDR3 is 11 residues long. Just the 33-base CDR3 DNA is kept, in frame starting at base 1. Using a mixed TRB-A/B primer pool, multiplex touch-down PCR amplified rearranged TRB sequences covering the V, D and J segments. Illumina adapters and sample indices were attached to the amplicons in two consecutive PCR reactions using Phusion HS II polymerase. Amplicons were gel-purified using the NucleoSpin Gel and PCR Clean-up kit and were subsequently checked with Qubit and an Agilent 2100 Bioanalyzer. Sequencing of the libraries was done on an Illumina MiSeq with paired-end, single-indexed 600-cycle runs. Turning to the authors' computational methods: TRB sequences were processed with MiXCR versions 2.12 and 3.0.5. Each unique CDR3 nucleotide sequence counted as one clone, and only productive sequences with at least two reads were retained. Repertoire metrics included Shannon diversity, evenness, clonality (one minus evenness), and alpha-parameterized diversity profiles from alpha 0 to 5. The IGoR algorithm was used to calculate generation probabilities of clones in the paired pre- and post-chemotherapy samples. TCRdb ran its own pipeline on the public reads, namely fastp trimming at Q25 and MiXCR clone calling, and kept in-frame beta chains. Every CDR3 protein is listed once, alongside the most common genes and DNA of its rows. These V and J calls originate from TCRdb's pipeline instead of the authors' own analysis. Within this sample are around 12,000 distinct CDR3 sequences, with approximately 40% of them counted one time only. Of the sample, around 6.3% falls within the top ten clones.

This clonotype was seen more than once but under ten times. This receptor's antigen is unknown. No much larger clonotype is one base removed from it; base qualities were not supplied. TCR beta rearrangements were amplified from genomic DNA extracted from peripheral blood rather than from sorted cells or RNA. The chain is encoded by TRBV29-1 joined to TRBJ1-1, with the D segment identity uncertain. This receptor was taken from a human donor in good health. The donor label of this sample is uncertain. The sequencing sample was made of blood. The bases are TGCAGCGCCTACTTGAACACTGAAGCTTTCTTT. Its protein reads: CSAYLNTEAFF.